Listed below are T cell receptor beta chains from one sample, sequenced in a study of blood T cells in healthy people across ages. TCRdb called the 5' RACE reads again in MiXCR, with one record for every CDR3 protein. The sample records roughly 1,800,000 distinct CDR3 sequences, around 48% being singletons. The sample consisted of blood. These receptors came from a woman aged 40 to 50 in good health. The CDR3 runs from the conserved cysteine through the conserved F or W. The order of the fields is D gene, clone size, J gene, V gene, CDR3 protein, CDR3 DNA. D genes are given only for firm matches. Part of the rows lack a size; the others show once, few, many or a class for expanded clones.

TRBD1 - TRBJ1-2 TRBV2 CATKGQTYGYTF TGTGCCACCAAGGGACAGACCTATGGCTACACCTTC
TRBD1 - TRBJ1-1 TRBV20-1 CSARDQGQVGTEAFF TGCAGTGCTAGAGATCAGGGACAGGTGGGCACTGAAGCTTTCTTT
TRBD1 - TRBJ2-1 TRBV7-3 CASSSAGQGKDEQFF TGTGCCAGCAGCTCAGCAGGACAGGGGAAGGATGAGCAGTTCTTC
TRBD1 - TRBJ2-5 TRBV4-3 CAGSQGGTGEQETQYF TGCGCCGGCAGCCAAGGTGGGACAGGGGAACAAGAGACCCAGTACTTC
- - TRBJ2-1 TRBV5-1 CASSLSVTSSYNEQFF TGCGCCAGCAGCTTGTCGGTAACAAGCTCCTACAATGAGCAGTTCTTC
- few TRBJ2-5 TRBV4-3 CASSQHRQETQYF TGCGCCAGCAGCCAACATCGGCAAGAGACCCAGTACTTC
- - TRBJ2-4 TRBV6-6 CASSDIGRHKNIQYF TGTGCCAGCAGCGATATAGGACGGCACAAAAACATTCAGTACTTC
- few TRBJ1-2 TRBV20-1 CSASYFGQTPVGYGYTF TGCAGTGCTAGTTATTTCGGACAGACACCAGTGGGCTATGGCTACACCTTC
- - TRBJ2-2 TRBV10-2 CVIEATNTGELFF TGCGTAATTGAGGCAACGAACACCGGGGAGCTGTTTTTT
- many TRBJ2-5 TRBV7-2 CASTPFAETQYF TGTGCCAGCACCCCGTTCGCGGAGACCCAGTACTTC
- few TRBJ2-1 TRBV20-1 CSARPSGRGRRNEQFF TGCAGTGCTAGACCCTCGGGGAGGGGGCGTAGGAATGAGCAGTTCTTC
TRBD2 few TRBJ2-5 TRBV7-2 CASSFAAGGRIETQYF TGTGCCAGCAGCTTCGCAGCGGGGGGGCGAATTGAGACCCAGTACTTC
TRBD2 few TRBJ2-5 TRBV29-1 CSVGASGGPQYF TGCAGCGTTGGGGCTAGCGGGGGACCTCAGTACTTC
- - TRBJ1-1 TRBV5-1 CASSLQRGVLNTEAFF TGCGCCAGCAGCTTACAACGGGGGGTGTTGAACACTGAAGCTTTCTTT
TRBD2 - TRBJ2-4 TRBV11-2 CTSSPLAGGPENIQYF TGTACCAGCAGCCCTCTGGCGGGGGGGCCTGAAAACATTCAGTACTTC
TRBD2 - TRBJ2-3 TRBV6-1 CASSVGYPSGASTDTQYF TGTGCCAGCAGTGTAGGGTACCCTAGCGGGGCCAGCACAGATACGCAGTATTTT
- - TRBJ2-1 TRBV12-5 CASGLASLANEQFF TGTGCTAGTGGTTTGGCAAGTCTAGCAAATGAGCAGTTCTTC
TRBD1 - TRBJ2-5 TRBV28 CASSSGQELYQETQYF TGTGCCAGCAGTTCCGGACAGGAGCTGTACCAAGAGACCCAGTACTTC
- - TRBJ2-5 TRBV5-5 CASSSVPGIEETQYF TGTGCCAGCAGCTCCGTCCCAGGGATCGAAGAGACCCAGTACTTC
- once TRBJ2-1 TRBV18 CASAPLTNEQFF TGTGCCAGCGCACCACTCACCAATGAGCAGTTCTTC
TRBD1 - TRBJ1-2 TRBV4-2 CASSQDPTGVGTNYGYTF TGTGCCAGCAGCCAAGATCCCACAGGGGTAGGGACAAACTATGGCTACACCTTC
TRBD2 - TRBJ2-1 TRBV7-2 CASSFGSGGAETQFF TGTGCCAGCAGCTTTGGTAGCGGGGGGGCAGAGACCCAGTTCTTC
- - TRBJ1-6 TRBV27 CASSLQAGSDNSPLHF TGTGCCAGCAGTTTGCAGGCCGGGAGTGATAATTCACCCCTCCACTTT
- - TRBJ2-3 TRBV7-2 CASSDQGGRLDTQYF TGTGCCAGCAGTGACCAGGGGGGCCGGTTGGATACGCAGTATTTT
- - TRBJ1-6 TRBV3-1 CASSQERPFSPLHF TGTGCCAGCAGCCAAGAACGGCCTTTTTCACCCCTCCACTTT
- - TRBJ2-1 TRBV5-4 CASSSAYEQFF TGTGCCAGCAGCTCGGCCTATGAGCAGTTCTTC
- - TRBJ2-5 TRBV20-1 CSASNRVGTQYF TGCAGTGCTAGTAACAGGGTAGGGACCCAGTACTTC
TRBD1 few TRBJ1-5 TRBV3-1 CASSQSGTGALNQPQHF TGTGCCAGCAGCCAAAGCGGGACAGGGGCCCTCAATCAGCCCCAGCATTTT
- few TRBJ2-1 TRBV15 CATSREGAHNEQFF TGTGCCACCAGCAGAGAGGGGGCTCACAATGAGCAGTTCTTC
- - TRBJ1-1 TRBV6-5 CASSYSFGRENTEAFF TGTGCCAGCAGTTACTCCTTTGGGAGGGAGAACACTGAAGCTTTCTTT
- - TRBJ1-2 TRBV2 CASSEARVGSGYTF TGTGCCAGCAGTGAAGCAAGGGTAGGAAGCGGCTACACCTTC
- few TRBJ2-7 TRBV19 CASSIYNEQYF TGTGCCAGTAGTATCTACAATGAGCAGTACTTC
- once TRBJ1-5 TRBV20-1 CSAPPQYNQPQHF TGCAGTGCCCCCCCCCAGTACAATCAGCCCCAGCATTTT
- - TRBJ2-5 TRBV24-1 CATSDPTSSQETQYF TGTGCCACCAGTGATCCTACTAGCTCCCAAGAGACCCAGTACTTC
TRBD2 few TRBJ2-5 TRBV7-8 CASSLVNLAGTWPETQYF TGTGCCAGCAGCTTAGTGAATTTAGCGGGGACTTGGCCAGAGACCCAGTACTTC